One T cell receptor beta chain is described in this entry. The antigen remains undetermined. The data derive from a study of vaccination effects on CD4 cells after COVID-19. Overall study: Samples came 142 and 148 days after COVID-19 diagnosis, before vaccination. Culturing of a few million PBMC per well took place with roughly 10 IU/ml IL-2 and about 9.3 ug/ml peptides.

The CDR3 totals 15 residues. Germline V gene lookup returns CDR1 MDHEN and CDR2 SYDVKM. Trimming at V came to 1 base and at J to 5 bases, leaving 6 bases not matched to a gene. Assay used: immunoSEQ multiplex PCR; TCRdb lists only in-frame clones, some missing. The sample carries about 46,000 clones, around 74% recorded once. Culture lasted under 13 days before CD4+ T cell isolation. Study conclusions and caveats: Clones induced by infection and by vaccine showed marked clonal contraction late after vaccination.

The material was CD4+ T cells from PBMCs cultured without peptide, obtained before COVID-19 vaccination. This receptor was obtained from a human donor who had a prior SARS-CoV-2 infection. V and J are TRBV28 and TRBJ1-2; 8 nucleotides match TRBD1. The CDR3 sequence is CASSLFPGQVYGYTF. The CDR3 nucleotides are TGTGCCAGCAGTTTATTCCCGGGACAGGTATATGGCTACACCTTC.